The T cell receptor beta chain described here comes from a study of memory B cells and T cells in multiple sclerosis. The CDR3 runs to 15 residues. V gave up 2 bases and J gave up 5 bases; unmatched junction bases: 6. Per germline, CDR1 KGHSH and CDR2 LQKENI. Repertoires were generated with immunoSEQ multiplex PCR, while TCRdb's copy carries only in-frame clones and drops some. Of about 32,000 clones in the sample, roughly 83% were seen once. Points on this clone: The antigen remains undetermined. Other DNA sequences within the sample encode an identical CDR3.

Stimulus-free culture yielded autoproliferating CFSE-dim and non-proliferating CFSE-high T cells, each sequenced separately. Pooled replicate wells came from approximately 5x10^7 CFSE-labeled PBMCs cultured around seven days without stimulus. Without exogenous stimuli, approximately 0.5 uM CFSE-labeled PBMCs were cultured serum-free. Whole-study findings and limits: Shared clonotype counts depended on differing compartment clone-set sizes and were normalized.

This chain connects TRBV18 to TRBJ2-5; 9 bases line up with TRBD1. The source material was PBMCs from blood kept in culture. The clonotype was recovered from a human donor with multiple sclerosis. For the CDR3, the DNA is TGTGCCAGCTCACCATCGGGACAGGGCGGGGAGACCCAGTACTTC. Translated, it gives CASSPSGQGGETQYF.